This TCR beta chain is from a study of T cells after yellow fever vaccination (dated by TCRdb to between 2018 and 2020). About the investigation overall: Libraries from fractions with low cell numbers were prepared with the SMART-Seq v4 Ultra Low Input RNA kit. The cohort comprised two healthy male donors, one aged 18 to 30 and one aged 30 to 40 years. Bulk TCR alpha and beta repertoires were sequenced longitudinally to track T-cell clones before and after primary and booster YFV17D yellow fever vaccination. Bulk PBMC replicates and cell subsets were isolated from blood drawn at multiple timepoints before and after both primary and secondary immunization.

This clonotype was counted between two and nine times. The sample holds no much larger clone one base away, and base qualities are not on file. The treatment or condition label of this sample denotes: live attenuated yellow fever vaccine strain. A standard Ficoll-Paque protocol was used to isolate PBMCs from peripheral blood. Epitope-specific CD8 T cells were sorted with a dextramer loaded with the yellow fever NS4B epitope peptide, together with anti-CD3 and anti-CD8 staining. TriZol was used to extract RNA from bulk PBMCs, CD4 and CD8 fractions, and dextramer-positive and dextramer-negative fractions. General conclusions and limits of the study: Because abundant contaminating clonotypes from the bulk population could be contained in FACS-sorted repertoires, computational filtering was required. A small fraction of clonotypes showed up in both the CD4 and CD8 compartments, probably as a result of convergent recombination. Only a couple of donors were included in the study, so the extent to which the findings can be generalized is limited. Compared with the primary T-cell response, the secondary T-cell response was faster but weaker, reaching its peak on day 5 rather than on day 15. Most clones expanded after primary vaccination (about 96% of CD4 and 70% to 90% of CD8) were re-detected after the booster, suggesting that broad memory maintenance occurred.

V has 3 bases trimmed and J has 6 bases trimmed; junction bases matching no gene number 4. CDR1 and CDR2 are read off the germline V gene as MNHEY and SVGAGI. The CDR3 contains 13 residues, cysteine and phenylalanine counted. Solely the CDR3 DNA is kept, with 39 bases framed from the first base. TCR cDNA was synthesized by 5'RACE template switching, which introduced a universal primer site and unique molecular identifiers. Priming of cDNA synthesis was performed from both the TCR alpha and TCR beta constant segments. Library amplification used two PCR steps, and the second PCR step added sample barcodes and sequencing adapters. Libraries were sequenced on Illumina HiSeq 2500 (2x100 bp) or NovaSeq (2x150 bp). The study's own analysis went as follows. MIGEC handled demultiplexing of reads and collapsing into UMI consensus sequences, while MiXCR performed V(D)J alignment. Vaccine-responding clonotypes were identified with edgeR using replicate PBMC samples, with FDR below 0.01 and a log2 fold change above 5 up to day 15 being required. Each bulk clonotype was labeled CD4 or CD8 based on which sequenced repertoire, CD4 or CD8, contained the clonotype at higher abundance. Clonotypes enriched at least 10-fold in dextramer-positive over dextramer-negative fractions were defined as NS4B-specific, and CD4-biased clonotypes were excluded. In-frame beta chains were kept once TCRdb had trimmed the public reads at Q25 with fastp and called clones with MiXCR. Each entry merges the rows of one CDR3 protein and shows their most common DNA and genes. TCRdb, rather than the study authors, made the V and J calls. Counted in this sample were approximately 85,000 distinct CDR3 sequences; roughly 14% of them appeared once. Together, the top ten hold about 22% of the sample.

The V gene is TRBV6-5 and the J gene is TRBJ1-1; 7 junctional bases match TRBD1. This clonotype was sampled from a man between 18 and 29 years old who received the YFV17D yellow fever vaccine. The source material was CD8+ T cells not binding an NS4B(214-222) dextramer, sorted from PBMCs, sampled roughly 20 days after the first yellow fever vaccination. Read against the paper, the sample's cell subset or site label means: NS4B epitope dextramer-negative CD8 T cells. The sequenced DNA: TGTGCCAGCAGTTATACAGGGGCCGCTGAAGCTTTCTTT. Its translation is CASSYTGAAEAFF.